This is a list of T cell receptor beta chains from one sample in a study of blood T cell repertoires in COVID-19. The protocol was immunoSEQ multiplex PCR, while the TCRdb copy is restricted to in-frame clones and leaves out a portion. Of about 120,000 clones listed, around nine tenths are singletons. Input material: peripheral blood. The receptors stem from a woman between 50 and 59 years old with acute or convalescent COVID-19. The CDR3 runs from the conserved cysteine through the conserved F or W. D genes are given only for firm matches. The size of a clone is reported for some rows only, either as once, few or many, or as a class for expanded clones.

>TRBV30|NA|NA|TRBJ1-5
CAWSIDRMQSGEPQHF
TGTGCCTGGAGTATAGACAGAATGCAAAGTGGCGAGCCCCAGCATTTT
>TRBV7-2|NA|NA|TRBJ2-5
CASSFPDNQETQYF
TGTGCCAGCAGCTTTCCGGACAACCAAGAGACCCAGTACTTC
>TRBV14|NA|NA|TRBJ2-2
CASSPFRGGELFF
TGTGCCAGCAGCCCCTTTAGGGGAGGGGAGCTGTTTTTT
>TRBV3-1/TRBV3-2|NA|NA|TRBJ1-1
CASSQGGHSNTEAFF
TGTGCCAGCAGCCAAGGGGGGCATTCGAACACTGAAGCTTTCTTT
>TRBV7-2|NA|NA|TRBJ2-3
CASSPGWRNTDTQYF
TGTGCCAGCAGCCCGGGTTGGCGGAATACAGATACGCAGTATTTT
>TRBV6-5|NA|once|TRBJ2-7
CASSLQGSNYEQYF
TGTGCCAGCAGCCTACAGGGTTCCAACTACGAGCAGTACTTC
>TRBV9|NA|NA|TRBJ2-5
CASSARGGRETQYF
TGTGCCAGCAGCGCGAGGGGGGGACGGGAGACCCAGTACTTC
>TRBV20-1|TRBD1|NA|TRBJ1-1
CSASGDRHTEAFF
TGCAGTGCTAGTGGGGACAGGCACACTGAAGCTTTCTTT
>TRBV9|TRBD1|NA|TRBJ1-3
CASSTDRGSGNTIYF
TGTGCCAGCAGCACCGACAGGGGGAGCGGAAACACCATATATTTT
>TRBV18|NA|NA|TRBJ2-7
CASSPGLNDEQYF
TGTGCCAGCTCACCAGGACTAAACGACGAGCAGTACTTC
>TRBV27|TRBD2|once|TRBJ2-2
CASSLGTSGATGELFF
TGTGCCAGCAGTCTAGGGACTAGCGGAGCCACCGGGGAGCTGTTTTTT
>TRBV11-2|NA|NA|TRBJ1-3
CASSLYSGPSGNTIYF
TGTGCCAGCAGCTTATATTCAGGTCCCTCTGGAAACACCATATATTTT
>TRBV7-2|NA|NA|TRBJ1-1
CASSLAQLGRRTEAFF
TGTGCCAGCAGCTTAGCGCAATTGGGGAGACGGACTGAAGCTTTCTTT
>TRBV9|TRBD1|NA|TRBJ1-2
CASSGTGGKNYGYTF
TGTGCCAGCAGCGGAACAGGGGGCAAGAACTATGGCTACACCTTC
>TRBV4-3|NA|NA|TRBJ1-6
CASSQDNDLPGIPSPLHF
TGCGCCAGCAGCCAAGATAATGACCTCCCAGGGATTCCTTCACCCCTCCACTTT
>TRBV27|TRBD1|NA|TRBJ1-2
CASSFDRDVYGYTF
TGTGCCAGCAGTTTTGACAGGGATGTCTATGGCTACACCTTC
>TRBV19|NA|NA|TRBJ2-1
CATTAGYNEQFF
TGTGCCACCACAGCGGGTTACAATGAGCAGTTCTTC
>TRBV7-3|TRBD1|NA|TRBJ1-1
CASSITGGSSEAFF
TGTGCCAGCAGCATTACAGGGGGCTCGTCTGAAGCTTTCTTT
>TRBV4-3|TRBD2|NA|TRBJ2-3
CASSASGRGTDTQYF
TGCGCCAGCAGCGCAAGCGGGAGGGGGACAGATACGCAGTATTTT
>TRBV7-7|TRBD2|NA|TRBJ2-2
CASSSRLAGYPGELFF
TGTGCCAGCAGCTCAAGACTAGCGGGGTACCCCGGGGAGCTGTTTTTT
>TRBV10-3|TRBD1|NA|TRBJ2-7
CAISSTGTGFYEQYF
TGTGCCATCAGTTCGACCGGGACAGGGTTCTACGAGCAGTACTTC
>TRBV15|NA|NA|TRBJ1-6
CATSRGARTYNSPLHF
TGTGCCACCAGCAGAGGTGCGAGAACCTATAATTCACCCCTCCACTTT
>TRBV18|NA|NA|TRBJ2-5
CASSLWTVQETQYF
TGTGCCAGCTCACTTTGGACTGTCCAAGAGACCCAGTACTTC
>TRBV6-5|NA|NA|TRBJ1-1
CAQIWGVEAFF
TGTGCCCAAATTTGGGGGGTTGAAGCTTTCTTT
>TRBV19|NA|NA|TRBJ1-1
CASSSKLNTEAFF
TGTGCCAGTAGTAGTAAATTAAACACTGAAGCTTTCTTT
>TRBV11-2|TRBD2|NA|TRBJ2-5
CASSSTSGGQETQYF
TGTGCCAGCAGCTCCACTAGCGGGGGTCAGGAGACCCAGTACTTC
>TRBV9|TRBD2|NA|TRBJ2-1
CASSVVAGVANEQFF
TGTGCCAGCAGCGTAGTAGCGGGAGTCGCAAATGAGCAGTTCTTC
>TRBV20-1|TRBD1|NA|TRBJ2-7
CSASPGQGWGEQYF
TGCAGTGCTAGTCCGGGACAGGGTTGGGGTGAGCAGTACTTC
>TRBV5-1|NA|NA|TRBJ2-1
CASSLGGGPYNEQFF
TGCGCCAGCAGCTTGGGTGGAGGGCCCTACAATGAGCAGTTCTTC
>TRBV12-3/TRBV12-4|NA|NA|TRBJ1-6
CASSTGGSPLHF
TGTGCCAGCAGTACGGGGGGCTCACCCCTCCACTTT
>TRBV27|TRBD2|NA|TRBJ2-7
CASSLFCVLVILAGVSYEQYF
TGTGCCAGCAGTTTATTTTGCGTGCTCGTTATACTAGCGGGAGTCTCCTACGAGCAGTACTTC
>TRBV9|NA|NA|TRBJ2-6
CASSVLYSGANVLTF
TGTGCCAGCAGCGTACTGTACTCTGGGGCCAACGTCCTGACTTTC
>TRBV9|NA|NA|TRBJ2-7
CASSVGGQVTLEQYF
TGTGCCAGCAGCGTAGGAGGGCAGGTAACCCTCGAGCAGTACTTC